The present TCR beta chain was sequenced within a study of memory CD4+ T cells and cytomegalovirus serostatus. Study-wide results and limits: A US-trained random forest predicted CMV serostatus with median AUC about 0.92.

Libraries were prepared by immunoSEQ multiplex PCR; TCRdb keeps only in-frame clonotypes and omits some of them. Of tens of thousands of clones listed, 60% to 80% are singletons. This clone has only one observation. Antigen unknown. The CDR3 spans 14 residues. V gave up 4 bases and J gave up 5 bases; unmatched junction bases: 5. The germline CDR1 and CDR2 sequences are LGHNA and YNFKEQ. The sort gate was single viable CD3+CD4+CD8-CD45RO+ cells for memory CD4+ T cells. The sequencing input was memory CD4+ T cells from blood. The clonotype comes from an adult in good health and CMV-seronegative. This chain uses TRBV4-2 with TRBJ2-5; 9 bases fit TRBD1. For the CDR3, the DNA is TGTGCCAGCAGCCCCGGACAGGGGTACGAGACCCAGTACTTC. As protein: CASSPGQGYETQYF.